This T cell receptor beta chain was recovered during a study of Ad26.COV2.S vaccination and SARS-CoV-2 variants. CDR1 is SGHRS and CDR2 is YFSETQ in the germline V gene. With 4 bases clipped from V and 6 bases from J, the junction kept 7 bases outside the gene matches. The CDR3 runs 15 residues. Treatment specified: 15 to 20 received Ad26.COV2.S at low or high dose, single or two shots; about 5 received placebo; per-sample allocation not given. Sampling was performed 63 days after the first vaccine or placebo injection. Its platform was an Ad26 vector, and its expressed antigen was Wuhan-strain SARS-CoV-2 spike. Only in-frame clones appear in the TCRdb table, and some are missing; sequencing was by immunoSEQ multiplex PCR. In the table there are 350,000 to 400,000 clones, about 88% of which are singletons.

The V call is TRBV5-1, the J call TRBJ2-7, with TRBD2 identical over 13 bases. The specimen was peripheral blood, collected in a trial of Ad26.COV2.S vaccine versus placebo. This receptor was identified in a person aged 18-60 years who received the Ad26.COV2.S COVID-19 vaccine or a placebo. The CDR3 DNA reads TGCGCCAGCAGCCTAGGACTAGCGGGAGTTCTCGAGCAGTACTTC. Its protein is CASSLGLAGVLEQYF.